This T cell receptor (beta chain) was recorded in a study of T cell responses to AZD1222 COVID-19 vaccine. General study findings and limits: The breadth and depth of Spike-specific TCRs increased once two AZD1222 doses had been given. Most donors were white British and more were female, and clonal diversity was possibly underestimated. Spike-wide vaccine-associated CD4 TCRs dominated at 160-218 and 743-854. Repertoire samples came only from after the peak T cell response.

Looked up from germline, CDR1 is SGHTA and CDR2 is FQGNSA. The CDR3 has 12 amino acids. The V and J ends lost 4 bases and 2 bases respectively, with 6 bases between them. The assay was immunoSEQ multiplex PCR, and TCRdb's table has in-frame clones only and misses some. The data contain roughly 110,000 clones, about 92% of them seen just once; the ten biggest clones take up 7.5% to 9%. As regards this clone: What it recognizes is unknown.

This chain uses TRBV7-2 with TRBJ2-7, with D unclear. The sequence came from an adult who received the AZD1222 COVID-19 vaccine. The sample was peripheral blood, taken 28 days after the second AZD1222 dose. In DNA form, the CDR3 reads TGTGCCAGCAGCTCTGGGGCCTACGAGCAGTACTTC. This sequence encodes CASSSGAYEQYF.